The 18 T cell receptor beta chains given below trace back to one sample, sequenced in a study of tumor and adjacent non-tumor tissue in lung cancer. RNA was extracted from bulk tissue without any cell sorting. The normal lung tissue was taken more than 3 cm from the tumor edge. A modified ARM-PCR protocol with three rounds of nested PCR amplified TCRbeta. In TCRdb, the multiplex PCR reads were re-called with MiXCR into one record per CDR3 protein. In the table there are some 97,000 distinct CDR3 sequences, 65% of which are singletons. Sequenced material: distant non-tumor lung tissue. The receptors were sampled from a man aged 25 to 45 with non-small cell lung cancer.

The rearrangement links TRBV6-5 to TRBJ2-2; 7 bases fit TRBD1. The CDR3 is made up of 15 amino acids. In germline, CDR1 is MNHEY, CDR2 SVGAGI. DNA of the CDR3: TGTGGTAGCAGCGCCTGGGACAGCCGATCGGGGGAGCTGTTTTTT. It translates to CGSSAWDSRSGELFF.

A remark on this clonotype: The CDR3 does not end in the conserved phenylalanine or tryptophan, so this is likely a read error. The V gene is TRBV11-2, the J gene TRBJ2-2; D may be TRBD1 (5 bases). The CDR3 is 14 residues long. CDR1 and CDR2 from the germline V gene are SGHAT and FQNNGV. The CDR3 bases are TGTGTCAGCAAACAAACAGGTGGTAGCGGGGAGCTGTTTATT. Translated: CVSKQTGGSGELFI.

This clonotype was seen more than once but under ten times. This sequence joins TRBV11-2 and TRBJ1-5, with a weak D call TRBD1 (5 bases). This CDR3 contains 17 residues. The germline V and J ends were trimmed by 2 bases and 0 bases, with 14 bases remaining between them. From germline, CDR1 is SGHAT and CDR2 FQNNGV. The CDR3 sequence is CASSLRPLQGSNQPQHF. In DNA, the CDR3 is TGTGCCAGCAGCTTAAGACCCCTCCAGGGTAGCAATCAGCCCCAGCATTTT.

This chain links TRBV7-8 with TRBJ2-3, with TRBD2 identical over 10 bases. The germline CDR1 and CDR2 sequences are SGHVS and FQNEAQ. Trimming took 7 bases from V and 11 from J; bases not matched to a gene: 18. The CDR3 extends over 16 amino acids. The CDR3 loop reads CASKPRTSGIPGRQYF. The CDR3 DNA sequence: TGTGCCAGCAAGCCCAGGACTAGCGGCATTCCAGGTAGGCAGTATTTT.

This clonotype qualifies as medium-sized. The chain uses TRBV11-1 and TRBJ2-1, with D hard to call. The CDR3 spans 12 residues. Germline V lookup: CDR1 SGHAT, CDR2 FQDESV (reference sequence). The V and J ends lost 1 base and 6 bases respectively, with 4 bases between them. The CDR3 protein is CASSLETNEQFF. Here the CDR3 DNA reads TGTGCCAGCAGCTTAGAGACCAATGAGCAGTTCTTC.

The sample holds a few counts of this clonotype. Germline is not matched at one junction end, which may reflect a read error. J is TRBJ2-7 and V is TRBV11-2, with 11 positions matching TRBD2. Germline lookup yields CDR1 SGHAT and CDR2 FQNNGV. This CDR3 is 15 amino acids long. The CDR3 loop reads CAGSIRTSGSLRQYF. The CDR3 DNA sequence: TGTGCCGGCAGCATCCGGACTAGCGGGTCGTTACGGCAGTACTTC.

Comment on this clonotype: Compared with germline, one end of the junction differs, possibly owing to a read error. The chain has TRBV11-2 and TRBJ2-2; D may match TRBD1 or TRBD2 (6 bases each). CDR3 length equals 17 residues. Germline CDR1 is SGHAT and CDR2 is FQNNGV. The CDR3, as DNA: TGTGTCAGCAGTGCTAGGGGGGCGAAGGGTCGTACCGGGGAGCTGTTTTTT. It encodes CVSSARGAKGRTGELFF.

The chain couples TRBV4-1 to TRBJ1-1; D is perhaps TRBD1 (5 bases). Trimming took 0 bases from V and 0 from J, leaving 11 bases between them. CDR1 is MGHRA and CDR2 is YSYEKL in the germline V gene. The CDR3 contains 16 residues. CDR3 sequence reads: CASSQDGAVMNTEAFF. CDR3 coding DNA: TGCGCCAGCAGCCAAGATGGGGCAGTCATGAACACTGAAGCTTTCTTT.

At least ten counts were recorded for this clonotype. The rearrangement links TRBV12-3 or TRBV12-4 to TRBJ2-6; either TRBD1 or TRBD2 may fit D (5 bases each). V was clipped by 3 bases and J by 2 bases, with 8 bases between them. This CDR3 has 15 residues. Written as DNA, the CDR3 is TGTGCCAGCAGTTTTCGGGGCGCTGGGGCCAACGTCCTGACTTTC. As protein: CASSFRGAGANVLTF.

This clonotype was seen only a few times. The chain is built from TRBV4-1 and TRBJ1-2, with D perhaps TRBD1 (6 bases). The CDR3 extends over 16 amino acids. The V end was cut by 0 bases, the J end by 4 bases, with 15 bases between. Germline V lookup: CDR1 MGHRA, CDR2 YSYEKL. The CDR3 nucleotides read TGCGCCAGCAGCCAAGATCAGAGGGGGACCTCCTATGGCTACACCTTC. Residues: CASSQDQRGTSYGYTF.

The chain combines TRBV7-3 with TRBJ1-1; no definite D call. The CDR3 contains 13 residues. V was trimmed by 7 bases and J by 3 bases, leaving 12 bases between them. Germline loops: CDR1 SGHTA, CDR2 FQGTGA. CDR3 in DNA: TGTGCCAGCATCTTTTATCAGGACACTGAAGCTTTCTTT. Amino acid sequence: CASIFYQDTEAFF.

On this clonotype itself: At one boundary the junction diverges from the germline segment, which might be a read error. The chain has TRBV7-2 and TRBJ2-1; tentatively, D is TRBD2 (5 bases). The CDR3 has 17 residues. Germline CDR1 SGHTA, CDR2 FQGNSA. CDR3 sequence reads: CASSFRAAASSYNEQFF. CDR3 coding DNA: TGTGCCAGCAGCTTCCGCGCAGCGGCTAGCTCCTACAACGAGCAGTTCTTC.

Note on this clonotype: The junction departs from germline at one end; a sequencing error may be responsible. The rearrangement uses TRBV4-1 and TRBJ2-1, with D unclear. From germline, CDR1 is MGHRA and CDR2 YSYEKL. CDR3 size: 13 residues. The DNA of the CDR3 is TGCGCCAGTAGCCAAGAGGCTATGTCTGAGCAGTTCTTC. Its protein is CASSQEAMSEQFF.

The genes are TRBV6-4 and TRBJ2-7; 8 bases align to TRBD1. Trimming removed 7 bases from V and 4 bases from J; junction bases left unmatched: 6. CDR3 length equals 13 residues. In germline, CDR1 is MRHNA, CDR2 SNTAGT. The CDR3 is CASNWDRPYEQYF. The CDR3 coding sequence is TGTGCCAGCAACTGGGACAGGCCGTACGAGCAGTACTTC.

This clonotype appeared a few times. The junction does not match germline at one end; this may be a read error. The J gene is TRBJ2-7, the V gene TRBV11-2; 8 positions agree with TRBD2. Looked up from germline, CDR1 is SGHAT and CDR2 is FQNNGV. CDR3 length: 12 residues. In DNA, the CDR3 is TGTGCCAGCAGCTTAAGCCGGGGGGGGCAGTATTTC. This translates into CASSLSRGGQYF.

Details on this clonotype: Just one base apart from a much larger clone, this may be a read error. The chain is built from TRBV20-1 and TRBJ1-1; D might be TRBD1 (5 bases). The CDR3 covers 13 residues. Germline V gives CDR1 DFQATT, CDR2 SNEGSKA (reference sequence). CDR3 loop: CSARGGSNTEVFF. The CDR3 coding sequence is TGCAGTGCTAGGGGGGGGTCGAACACTGAAGTTTTCTTT.

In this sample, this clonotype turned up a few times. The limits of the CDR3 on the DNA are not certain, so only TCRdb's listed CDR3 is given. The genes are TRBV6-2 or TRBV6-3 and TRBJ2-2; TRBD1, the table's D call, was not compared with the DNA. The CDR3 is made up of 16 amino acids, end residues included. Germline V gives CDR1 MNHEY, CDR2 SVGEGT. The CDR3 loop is CASGGVAGGNTGELSF.

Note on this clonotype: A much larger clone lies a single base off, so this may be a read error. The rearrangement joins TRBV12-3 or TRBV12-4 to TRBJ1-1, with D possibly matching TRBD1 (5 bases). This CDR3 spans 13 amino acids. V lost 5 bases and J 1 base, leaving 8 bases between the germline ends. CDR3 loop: CASSVGPNTEAFF. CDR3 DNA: TGTGCCAGCAGTGTGGGGCCGAACACTGAAGCTTTCTTT.